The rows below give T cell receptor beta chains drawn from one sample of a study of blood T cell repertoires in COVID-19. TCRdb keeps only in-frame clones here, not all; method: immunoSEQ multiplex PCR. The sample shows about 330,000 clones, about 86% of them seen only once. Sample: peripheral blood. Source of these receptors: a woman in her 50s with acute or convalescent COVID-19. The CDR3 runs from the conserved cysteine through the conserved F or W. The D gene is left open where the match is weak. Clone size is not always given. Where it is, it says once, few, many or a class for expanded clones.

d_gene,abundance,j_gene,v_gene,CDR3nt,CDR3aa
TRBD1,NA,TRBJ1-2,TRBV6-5,TGTGCCAGCAGCCGGGACAGGGCATGGGCTGGCTACACCTTC,CASSRDRAWAGYTF
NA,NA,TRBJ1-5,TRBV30,TGTGCCTGGACCCCACAGGCGGATCAGCCCCAGCATTTT,CAWTPQADQPQHF
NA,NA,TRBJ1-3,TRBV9,TGTGCCAGCAGCGTAGACAGCTCTGGAAACACCATATATTTT,CASSVDSSGNTIYF
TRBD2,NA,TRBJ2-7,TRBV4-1,TGCGCCAGCAGCCGGGGGACTAGCGGGAGTTTTTCAGACGAGCAGTACTTC,CASSRGTSGSFSDEQYF
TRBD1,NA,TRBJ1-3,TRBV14,TGTGCCAGCAGCCCGACTGACAGGGACGGAAACACCATATATTTT,CASSPTDRDGNTIYF
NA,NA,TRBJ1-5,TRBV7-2,TGTGCCAGCAGCTTAACAGGGAAAGCCAATCAGCCCCAGCATTTT,CASSLTGKANQPQHF
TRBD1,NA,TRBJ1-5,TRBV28,TGTGCCAGCAGGGGACAGGGGGTATGGCAGCCCCAGCATTTT,CASRGQGVWQPQHF
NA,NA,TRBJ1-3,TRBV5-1,TGCGCCAGCAGCGCGGAGGGGGGAAACACCATATATTTT,CASSAEGGNTIYF
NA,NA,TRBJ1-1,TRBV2,TGTGCCAGCAGTCAGGGCGGGACCTGGGGCACTGAAGCTTTCTTT,CASSQGGTWGTEAFF
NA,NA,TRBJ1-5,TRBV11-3,TGTGCCAGCACCGGTAAGCCCCAGCATTTT,CASTGKPQHF
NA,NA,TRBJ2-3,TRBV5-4,TGTGCCAGCAGCCGCTACGGGGGTAGCACAGATACGCAGTATTTT,CASSRYGGSTDTQYF
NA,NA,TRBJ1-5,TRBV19,TGTGCCAGTACCCCCCCAGCCCAGGGGAGCAATCAGCCCCAGCATTTT,CASTPPAQGSNQPQHF
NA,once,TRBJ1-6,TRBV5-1,TGCGCCAGCAGCTTGTCGGGGGGCGGGTATTCACCCCTCCACTTT,CASSLSGGGYSPLHF
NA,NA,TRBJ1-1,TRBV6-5,TGTGCCAGCAGGTCCCCCAGAGGGCCGAACACTGAAGCTTTCTTT,CASRSPRGPNTEAFF
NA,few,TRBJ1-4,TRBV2,TGTGCCAGCAGCGAGAATGAGATTAATGAAAAACTGTTTTTT,CASSENEINEKLFF
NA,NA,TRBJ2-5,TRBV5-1,TGCGCCAGCAGCTTGGCGAGCGGCGTTCAAGAGACCCAGTACTTC,CASSLASGVQETQYF
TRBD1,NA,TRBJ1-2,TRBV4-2,TGTGCCAGCAGCCAAGATCGGACAGGGGGTAATAGGGACTATGGCTACACCTTC,CASSQDRTGGNRDYGYTF
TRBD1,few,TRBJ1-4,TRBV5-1,TGCGCCAGCAGCCCCTCGGGACAGGGAACTAATGAAAAACTGTTTTTT,CASSPSGQGTNEKLFF
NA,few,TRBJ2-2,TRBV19,TGTGCCAGTACCCCTATCCGCACCGGGGAGCTGTTTTTT,CASTPIRTGELFF
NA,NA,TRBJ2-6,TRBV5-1,TGCGCCAGCAGCCCACGGCAGGGGTCTGGGGCCAACGTCCTGACTTTC,CASSPRQGSGANVLTF
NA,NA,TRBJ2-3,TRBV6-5,TGTGCCGGTGAGGGTAGCACAGATACGCAGTATTTT,CAGEGSTDTQYF
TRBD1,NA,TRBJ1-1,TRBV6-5,TGTGCCAGCAGTTCGGGACAGGATCCTGGAGCTTTCTTT,CASSSGQDPGAFF
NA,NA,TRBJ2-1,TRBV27,TGTGCCAGCAGTCCCGGGACTTACAATGAGCAGTTCTTC,CASSPGTYNEQFF
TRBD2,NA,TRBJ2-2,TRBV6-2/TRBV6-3,TGTGCCAGCAGTTACTGGGGACTAGCGGGAATAAACACCGGGGAGCTGTTTTTT,CASSYWGLAGINTGELFF
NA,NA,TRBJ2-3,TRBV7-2,TGTGCCAGCAGCTTACAGGGGTTTGCAGATACGCAGTATTTT,CASSLQGFADTQYF
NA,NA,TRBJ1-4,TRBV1,TGCACCAGCAGCCAAGATGGTGACAGGGGCTGGGAAAAACTGTTTTTT,CTSSQDGDRGWEKLFF
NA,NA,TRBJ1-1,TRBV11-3,TGTGCCAGCAGCTTAGACCCCTACACTGAAGCTTTCTTT,CASSLDPYTEAFF
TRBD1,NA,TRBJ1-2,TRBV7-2,TGTGCCAGCAGCCGCTGGGACAGCAACTATGGCTACACCTTC,CASSRWDSNYGYTF
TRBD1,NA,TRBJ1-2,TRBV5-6,TGTGCCAGCAGCTTGGGGGACAGCCGCTACACCTTC,CASSLGDSRYTF
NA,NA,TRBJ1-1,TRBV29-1,TGCAGCGCTGAAGAGGCGGCAATGAACACTGAAGCTTTCTTT,CSAEEAAMNTEAFF
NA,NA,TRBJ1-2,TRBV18,TGTGCCAGCTCACTCGGGAGAACGAGCGATTATGGCTACACCTTC,CASSLGRTSDYGYTF
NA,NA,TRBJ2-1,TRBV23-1,TGCGCCAGCAGTCACCCGGAGGGCCTGATCTTC,CASSHPEGLIF
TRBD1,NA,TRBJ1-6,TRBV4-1,TGCGCCAGCAGCCAAGTGGGACAGGCTGGGGGTGGTAATTCACCCCTCCACTTT,CASSQVGQAGGGNSPLHF
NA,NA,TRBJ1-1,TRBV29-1,TGCAGCGTTCGTCGATTCAGCGCGAACACTGAAGCTTTCTTT,CSVRRFSANTEAFF
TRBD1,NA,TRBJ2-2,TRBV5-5,TGTGCCAGCAGCCCGTTGACAGGGGGCACCGGGGAGCTGTTTTTT,CASSPLTGGTGELFF
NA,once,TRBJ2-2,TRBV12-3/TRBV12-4,TGTGCCAGCAGCCTGTACACCGGGGAGCTGTTTTTT,CASSLYTGELFF
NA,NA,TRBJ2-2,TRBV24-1,TGTGCCACCAGTGAGCATTCCGGCGGGGAGCTGTTTTTT,CATSEHSGGELFF
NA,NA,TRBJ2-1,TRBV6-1,TGTGCCAGCAGTGACCCTAGCGCCGTCGAGCAGTTCTTC,CASSDPSAVEQFF
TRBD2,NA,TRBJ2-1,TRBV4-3,TGCGCCAGCAGCCAAGGACTAGCATGGGAGCAGTTCTTC,CASSQGLAWEQFF
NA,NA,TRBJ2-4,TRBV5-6,TGTGCCAGCAGCCCCAGGGGGGTTCCGAACGAGAACATTCAGTACTTC,CASSPRGVPNENIQYF
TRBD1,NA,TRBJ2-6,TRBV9,TGTGCCAGCAGCGTAGCAGGACAGGTTAATTCTGGGGCCAACGTCCTGACTTTC,CASSVAGQVNSGANVLTF
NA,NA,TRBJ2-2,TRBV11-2,TGTGCCAGCAGCTCTCTACGCACCGGGGAGCTGTTTTTT,CASSSLRTGELFF
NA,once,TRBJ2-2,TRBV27,TGTGCCAGCAGTTTATTAGGGAGAAACACCGGGGAGCTGTTTTTT,CASSLLGRNTGELFF
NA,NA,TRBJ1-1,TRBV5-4,TGTGCCAGCAGCTTGGTGATTGGACTGGGGACTGAAGCTTTCTTT,CASSLVIGLGTEAFF
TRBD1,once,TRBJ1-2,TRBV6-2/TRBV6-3,TGTGCCAGCAGTGCCCGGACAGGGAAGAATGGCTACACCTTC,CASSARTGKNGYTF
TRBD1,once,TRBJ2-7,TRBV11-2,TGTGCCAGCAGCTTCGGACAGGGCTACGAGCAGTACTTC,CASSFGQGYEQYF
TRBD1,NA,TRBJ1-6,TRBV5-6,TGTGCCAGCAGCCCCCGGACAGGGGATAATTCACCCCTCCACTTT,CASSPRTGDNSPLHF
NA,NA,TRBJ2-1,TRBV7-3,TGTGCCAGCAGCCTTACCGCCGACTGGTACAATGAGCAGTTCTTC,CASSLTADWYNEQFF
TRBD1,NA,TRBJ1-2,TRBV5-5,TGTGCCAGCAGCGCCTCCGGGACAGGGGGCCATGGCTACACCTTC,CASSASGTGGHGYTF
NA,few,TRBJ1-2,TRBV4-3,TGCGCCAGCAGCCACGATGGACAGCCTCACTATGGCTACACCTTC,CASSHDGQPHYGYTF
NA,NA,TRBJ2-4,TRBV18,TGTGCCAGCTCACCGAGGACAGAGCACATTCAGTACTTC,CASSPRTEHIQYF
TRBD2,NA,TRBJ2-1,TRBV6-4,TGTGCCAGCAGTGACTCTAGCGGGGGGGCCAATGAGCAGTTCTTC,CASSDSSGGANEQFF
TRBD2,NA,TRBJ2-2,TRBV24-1,TGTGCCACAAGAAGAGCGGGGGCGTCCGGGGAGCTGTTTTTT,CATRRAGASGELFF